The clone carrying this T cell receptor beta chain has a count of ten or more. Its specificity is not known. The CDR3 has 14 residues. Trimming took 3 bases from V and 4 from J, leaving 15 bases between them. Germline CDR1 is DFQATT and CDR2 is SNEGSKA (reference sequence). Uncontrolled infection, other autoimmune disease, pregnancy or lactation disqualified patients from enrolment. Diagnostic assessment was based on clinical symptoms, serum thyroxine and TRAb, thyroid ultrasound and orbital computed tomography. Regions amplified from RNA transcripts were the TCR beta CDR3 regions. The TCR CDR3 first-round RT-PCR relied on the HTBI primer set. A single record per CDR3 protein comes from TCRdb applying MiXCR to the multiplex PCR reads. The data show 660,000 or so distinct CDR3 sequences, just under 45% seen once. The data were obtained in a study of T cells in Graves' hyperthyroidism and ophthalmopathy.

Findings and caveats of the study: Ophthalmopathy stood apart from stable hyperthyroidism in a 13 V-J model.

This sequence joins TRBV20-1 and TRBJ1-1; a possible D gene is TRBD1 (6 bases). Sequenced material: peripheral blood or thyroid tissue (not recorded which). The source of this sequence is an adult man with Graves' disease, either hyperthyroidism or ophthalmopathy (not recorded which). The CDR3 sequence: CSASEGGRRTEAFF. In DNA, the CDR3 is TGCAGTGCTAGTGAGGGGGGGCGACGCACTGAAGCTTTCTTT.